In its sample, the clone carrying this TCR beta chain was seen many times. Losses at the gene ends were 6 bases for V and 2 bases for J; bases not matched to a gene: 10. The CDR3 is made up of 14 amino acids. CDR1 DFQATT and CDR2 SNEGSKA come from the germline V gene (reference sequence). This sample stems from a study of T-cell reconstitution after alpha-beta-depleted transplantation in children. For TCRbeta, the library was prepared with unique molecular identifiers. TCRdb fed the PCR reads into MiXCR, producing one record per CDR3 protein. The sample holds fewer than 150,000 distinct CDR3 sequences, roughly 24% seen once.

Sample: PBMCs, mostly from graft donor cells, taken 180 days after TCRalphabeta/CD19-depleted stem cell transplant. The receptor was derived from a male patient between 2 and 9 years old who had a stem cell transplant for chronic granulomatous disease, so the T cells may come from the graft donor. The chain has TRBV20-1 and TRBJ2-7; 7 bases fit TRBD1. The CDR3 sequence: CSAPTGTATYEQYF. CDR3 sequence (DNA): TGCAGTGCACCTACCGGGACAGCTACCTACGAGCAGTACTTC.